The next 10 T cell receptor beta chains were all read from a single sample in a study of blood T cells in healthy people across ages. Together with a sample-barcoded 5' primer, a J-beta primer mix was included in a second PCR lasting about 7 to 11 cycles. One entry per CDR3 protein, called by TCRdb with MiXCR from the 5' RACE reads. Among over a million distinct CDR3 sequences listed, roughly 43% were seen once. The sequenced material came from blood. These receptor sequences come from a young woman in good health.

The chain employs TRBV11-3 and TRBJ2-1; D is perhaps TRBD2 (6 bases). The CDR3 has 13 amino acids. With 4 bases removed from V and 10 bases from J, the gap between germline ends came to 14 bases. Germline CDR1 reads SGHNT; CDR2 reads YENEEA. CDR3 nucleotide sequence: TGTGCCAGCAGCTCGGGACTGACCAGCGAGCAGTTCTTC. It yields the protein CASSSGLTSEQFF.

V gene TRBV20-1 combines with J gene TRBJ2-7, with 7 bases identical to TRBD1. Per the germline V gene, CDR1 is DFQATT and CDR2 is SNEGSKA (reference sequence). With V trimmed by 6 bases and J by 2 bases, 7 bases remained unmatched. The CDR3 totals 13 residues. This CDR3 is CSATGTATYEQYF. DNA for the CDR3: TGCAGTGCGACCGGGACAGCGACCTACGAGCAGTACTTC.

Here the CDR3 DNA reads TGCAGCGTTGAAGGCGGGACTCTTTACTCCTCCTACGAGCAGTACTTC. Translated, it gives CSVEGGTLYSSYEQYF. This sequence joins TRBV29-1 and TRBJ2-7; possible D gene TRBD2, 6 bases. The CDR3 consists of 16 residues. Germline values: CDR1 SQVTM, CDR2 ANQGSEA. Trimming removed 1 base from V and 0 bases from J, with 16 bases in between.

CDR3 in DNA: TGTGCCAGCAGTCCCACCCCCAGGGTAAGCACTGAAGCTTTCTTT. Translated: CASSPTPRVSTEAFF. The V call is TRBV9, the J call TRBJ1-1; a possible D gene is TRBD1 (5 bases). The CDR3 is 15 amino acids. V was cut by 5 bases and J by 4 bases, with 18 bases left in between. Germline CDR1 is SGDLS and CDR2 is YYNGEE.

The V and J genes are TRBV12-3 or TRBV12-4 and TRBJ2-5, with D maybe TRBD2 (6 bases). V was cut by 2 bases and J by 5 bases, with 12 bases left in between. This CDR3 has 14 amino acids. The CDR3 loop is CASSLNPGVETQYF. CDR3 coding DNA: TGTGCCAGCAGTTTAAATCCGGGGGTTGAGACCCAGTACTTC.

This sequence joins TRBV7-9 and TRBJ1-2; D unclear. The CDR3 totals 13 residues. CDR1 is SEHNR and CDR2 is FQNEAQ in the germline V gene (reference sequence). The V end lost 5 bases, the J end lost 6 bases, and 13 bases lay between the germline ends. The DNA of the CDR3 is TGTGCCAGCAGCGACTTGCGGCTCAATGGCTACACCTTC. Amino acid sequence: CASSDLRLNGYTF.

This clonotype has only a few counts. The chain recombines TRBV20-1 with TRBJ2-3; unclear D gene. V gave up 2 bases and J gave up 3 bases, with 12 bases separating them. From germline, CDR1 is DFQATT and CDR2 SNEGSKA (reference sequence). The CDR3 extends over 14 amino acids. The CDR3 here is CSARILSRTDTQYF. For the CDR3, the DNA is TGCAGTGCTAGAATCCTCAGTCGAACAGATACGCAGTATTTT.

This clonotype occurred once. The chain uses TRBV27 and TRBJ2-5, with 7 bases identical to TRBD2. The ends lost 8 bases at V and 11 bases at J; junction bases unmatched: 17. Germline lookup yields CDR1 MNHEY and CDR2 SMNVEV (reference sequence). CDR3 size: 14 residues. CDR3 region: CASGSGAAYYEQYF. For the CDR3, the DNA is TGTGCCAGCGGGAGCGGGGCCGCCTACTATGAGCAGTACTTC.

This clonotype was picked up a small number of times. CDR3 protein: CASSKKKGYTF. CDR3 coding DNA: TGTGCCAGCAGCAAGAAGAAAGGCTACACCTTC. This sequence joins TRBV21-1 and TRBJ1-2. TRBV21-1 is flagged as a pseudogene. The CDR3 has 11 residues.

This clonotype was detected only a few times. V and J are TRBV7-2 and TRBJ2-7, with D possibly being TRBD1 or TRBD2 (5 bases each). The V end lost 2 bases, the J end lost 0 bases, and 14 bases lay between the germline ends. The CDR3 runs to 16 residues. In germline, CDR1 is SGHTA, CDR2 FQGNSA. The DNA for the CDR3 is TGTGCCAGCAGCTTATGGGTCGAGGGGCGCTCCTACGAGCAGTACTTC. Translating it yields CASSLWVEGRSYEQYF.